This TCR beta chain comes out of a study of molecular identifiers for immune sequencing clone quantification. Study-level points and caveats: Highly expanded clones may be undercounted when identical TCR molecules share barcodes.

Many counts were recorded for this clonotype. Antigen specificity is unknown. The authors gated naive CD8 T cells as CD8+CD4-CCR7+CD45RA+ for sorting. Previously reported methods and listed TCR primers produced the bulk TCR libraries. TCRdb used MiXCR to reprocess the PCR reads, holding one entry per CDR3 protein. The sample lists approximately 670,000 distinct CDR3 sequences, 20% occurring once. The V gene lost 4 bases and the J gene lost 3 bases, with 10 bases spanning the gap. CDR3 length: 13 amino acids. The germline V gene has CDR1 MNHNS and CDR2 SASEGT. The origin of this receptor is a human donor in good health. Some libraries in this study had Jurkat cell RNA spiked in. The sequenced material came from naive CD8+ T cells from blood, with Jurkat cell RNA spiked in. As for subset: FACS-sorted CD8+CD4-CCR7+CD45RA+ naive T cells. This chain joins TRBV6-1 and TRBJ2-7, with D possibly being TRBD1 (6 bases). DNA for the CDR3: TGTGCCAGCAGTGCCTACAGGGACTACGAGCAGTACTTC. It encodes CASSAYRDYEQYF.